This TCR beta chain was found in a study of T-cell reconstitution after alpha-beta-depleted transplantation in children (dated by TCRdb to the mid-2010s). For the study in its entirety: The study quantitatively tracked T-cell immune reconstitution after TCRalphabeta/CD19-depleted allogeneic hematopoietic cell transplantation in children using TCR repertoire profiling.

CDR1 MNHEY and CDR2 SMNVEV are derived from the germline V gene (reference sequence). Its CDR3 holds 17 amino acids, cysteine through phenylalanine. Just CDR3 DNA is preserved here, 51 bases in frame from base 1. V has 4 bases trimmed and J has 4 bases trimmed; junction bases matching no gene number 12. The table lists this clonotype with a few counts. The antigen it recognizes is unknown. No much larger clone exists at a distance of one base, and base qualities are not known. The library relied on PCR. Sequencing relied on an Illumina HiSeq 2500. To normalize quantification of the TCRbeta repertoire, the TCR libraries were built with molecular barcoding that relied on unique molecular identifiers. TCRdb reprocessed the public reads (quality trimming at Q25 with fastp, clone calling with MiXCR) and kept in-frame beta chains. Rows merge per CDR3 protein into single entries with the most common DNA and genes. The sample data list about 980,000 distinct CDR3 sequences, and under 30% of these were observed just once. The top ten hold roughly 27% of the sample.

What this sample's treatment or condition label stands for: allogeneic hematopoietic cell transplantation with graft depleted of TCRalphabeta T cells and CD19 B cells. The children who served as transplant recipients had been given grafts of TCRalphabeta/CD19-depleted allogeneic hematopoietic cells. Summary of the overall study and its limitations: The apparently early recovery of alphabetaT-cell counts about two months after transplant reportedly depended on only several hundred rapidly expanded clones that came from non-depleted graft cells. Over subsequent months, a decline in hyperexpanded clone frequencies was noted, and after one year, T-cell counts and TCRbeta diversity were mostly ascribed to newly produced T cells. In some patients, the high TCRbeta diversity seen at day 60 was put down to recipient T cells and intrathymic progenitors that had survived conditioning.

The receptor was isolated from a boy younger than two who had a stem cell transplant for SCID, so the T cells may come from the graft donor. This material consisted of PBMCs, mostly from graft donor cells, taken 360 days after TCRalphabeta/CD19-depleted stem cell transplant. Rearrangement joined TRBV27 to TRBJ2-5, with 10 middle bases fitting TRBD2. For the CDR3, the sequence is CASSSIAVAGGGETQYF. The sequenced DNA is TGTGCCAGCAGTTCAATCGCCGTAGCGGGGGGAGGAGAGACCCAGTACTTC.